This T cell receptor beta chain was obtained from a study of blood T cell repertoires in COVID-19. Background on the study: Acute-phase and convalescent COVID-19 samples originated in the United States, Italy and Spain.

In the authors' workflow: Amplification of reference gene primers provided the estimated nucleated cell counts. TCRdb's copy holds only in-frame clones and misses some; the assay was immunoSEQ multiplex PCR. D and trimming come from the DNA, and the V and J calls and clone size come from that table. The sample includes about 300,000 clones, 85% of them seen just once. Trimming left V 4 bases short and J 4 bases short, with 7 bases between. CDR1 is LNHDA, CDR2 SQIVND, per germline (reference sequence). The CDR3 spans 12 residues. Enrollees, about 18 to 90 years old, lived in 24 US areas. Which cohort a participant joined came from the clinical history participants gave.

The receptor was isolated from a woman aged 45-60 years who had recovered from COVID-19. Sequencing was carried out using PBMCs or T cells enriched from blood (not recorded which). The rearrangement joins TRBV19 to TRBJ1-1, with D hard to call. The CDR3 nucleotides are TGTGCCAGTAGTAGAGGGTTCACTGAAGCTTTCTTT. It is translated as CASSRGFTEAFF.